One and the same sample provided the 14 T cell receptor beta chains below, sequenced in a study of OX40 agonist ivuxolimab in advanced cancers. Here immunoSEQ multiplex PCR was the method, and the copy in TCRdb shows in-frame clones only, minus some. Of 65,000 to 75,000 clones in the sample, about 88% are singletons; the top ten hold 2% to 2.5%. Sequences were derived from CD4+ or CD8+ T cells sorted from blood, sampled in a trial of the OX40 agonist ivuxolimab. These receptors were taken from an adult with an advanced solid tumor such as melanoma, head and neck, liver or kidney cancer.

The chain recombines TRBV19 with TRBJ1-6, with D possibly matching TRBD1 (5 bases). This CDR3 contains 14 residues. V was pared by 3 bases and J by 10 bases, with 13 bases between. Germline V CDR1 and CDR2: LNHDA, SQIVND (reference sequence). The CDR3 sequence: CASSIGQGRSPLHF. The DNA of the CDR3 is TGTGCCAGTAGTATTGGGCAGGGTAGATCACCCCTCCACTTT.

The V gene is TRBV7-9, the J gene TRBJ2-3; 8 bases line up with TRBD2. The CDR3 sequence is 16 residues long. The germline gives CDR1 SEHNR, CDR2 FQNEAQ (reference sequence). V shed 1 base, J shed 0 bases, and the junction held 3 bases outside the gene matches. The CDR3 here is CASSLDPGGSTDTQYF. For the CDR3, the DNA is TGTGCCAGCAGCTTAGATCCGGGAGGGAGCACAGATACGCAGTATTTT.

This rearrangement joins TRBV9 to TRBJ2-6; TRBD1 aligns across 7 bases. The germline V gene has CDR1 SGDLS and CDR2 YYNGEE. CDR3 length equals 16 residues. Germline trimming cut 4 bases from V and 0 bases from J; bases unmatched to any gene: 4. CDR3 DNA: TGTGCCAGCAGCCAGAGACAGGGCTCTGGGGCCAACGTCCTGACTTTC. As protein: CASSQRQGSGANVLTF.

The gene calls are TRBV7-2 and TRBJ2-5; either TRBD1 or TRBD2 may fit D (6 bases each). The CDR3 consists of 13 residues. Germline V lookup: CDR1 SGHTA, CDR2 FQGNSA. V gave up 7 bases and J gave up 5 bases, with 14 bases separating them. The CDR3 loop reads CASTRGGRETQYF. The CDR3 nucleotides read TGTGCCAGCACTCGAGGGGGGAGGGAGACCCAGTACTTC.

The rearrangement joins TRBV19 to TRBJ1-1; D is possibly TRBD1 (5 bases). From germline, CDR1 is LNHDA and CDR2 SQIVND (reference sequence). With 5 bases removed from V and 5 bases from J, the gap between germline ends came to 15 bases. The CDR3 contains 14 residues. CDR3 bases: TGTGCCAGTAGTCCGGGACGCCTGAGGACTGAAGCTTTCTTT. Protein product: CASSPGRLRTEAFF.

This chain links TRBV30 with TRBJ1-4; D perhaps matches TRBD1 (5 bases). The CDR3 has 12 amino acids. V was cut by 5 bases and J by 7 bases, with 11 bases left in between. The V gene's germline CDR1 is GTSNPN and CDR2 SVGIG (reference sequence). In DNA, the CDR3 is TGTGCCTGGGGACGGGACGGTGAAAAACTGTTTTTT. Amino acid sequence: CAWGRDGEKLFF.

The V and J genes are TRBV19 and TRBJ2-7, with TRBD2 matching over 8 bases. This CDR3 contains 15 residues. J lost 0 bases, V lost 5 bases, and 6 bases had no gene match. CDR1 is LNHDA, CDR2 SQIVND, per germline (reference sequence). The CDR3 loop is CASSDQAGDSYEQYF. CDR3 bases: TGTGCCAGTAGTGATCAAGCGGGGGACTCCTACGAGCAGTACTTC.

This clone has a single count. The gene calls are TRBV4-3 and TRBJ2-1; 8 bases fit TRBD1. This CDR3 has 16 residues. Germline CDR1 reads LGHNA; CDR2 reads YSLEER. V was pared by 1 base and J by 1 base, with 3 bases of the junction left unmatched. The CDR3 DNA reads TGCGCCAGCAGCCAAGGGACAGGGCGATCCTACAATGAGCAGTTCTTC. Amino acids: CASSQGTGRSYNEQFF.

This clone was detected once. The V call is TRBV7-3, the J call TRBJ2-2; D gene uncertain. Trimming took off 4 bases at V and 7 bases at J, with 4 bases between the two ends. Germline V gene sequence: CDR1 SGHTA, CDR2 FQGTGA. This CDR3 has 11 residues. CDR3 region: CASSSGGELFF. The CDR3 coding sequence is TGTGCCAGCAGCTCGGGCGGGGAGCTGTTTTTT.

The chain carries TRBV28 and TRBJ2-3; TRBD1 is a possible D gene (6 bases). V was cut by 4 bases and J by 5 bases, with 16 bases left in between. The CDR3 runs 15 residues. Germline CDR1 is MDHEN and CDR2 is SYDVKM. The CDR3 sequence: CASSSGDLLGDTQYF. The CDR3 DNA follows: TGTGCCAGCAGTTCAGGGGACCTCCTTGGAGATACGCAGTATTTT.

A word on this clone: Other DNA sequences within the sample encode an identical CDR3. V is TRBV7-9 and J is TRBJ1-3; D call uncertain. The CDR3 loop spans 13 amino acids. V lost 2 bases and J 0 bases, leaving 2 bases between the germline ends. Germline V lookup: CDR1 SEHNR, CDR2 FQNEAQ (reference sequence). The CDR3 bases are TGTGCCAGCAGCTTAAGCTCTGGAAACACCATATATTTT. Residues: CASSLSSGNTIYF.

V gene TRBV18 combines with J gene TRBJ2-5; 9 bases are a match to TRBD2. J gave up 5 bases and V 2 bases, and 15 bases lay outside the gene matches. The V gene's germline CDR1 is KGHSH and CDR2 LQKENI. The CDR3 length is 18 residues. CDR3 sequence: CASSPFRLAGTGGETQYF. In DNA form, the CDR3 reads TGTGCCAGCTCACCATTTCGGCTAGCGGGGACCGGTGGGGAGACCCAGTACTTC.

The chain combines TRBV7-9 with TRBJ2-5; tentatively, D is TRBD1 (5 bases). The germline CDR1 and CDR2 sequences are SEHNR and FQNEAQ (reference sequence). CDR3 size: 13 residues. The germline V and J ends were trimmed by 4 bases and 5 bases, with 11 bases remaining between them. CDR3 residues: CASSSRVLETQYF. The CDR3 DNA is TGTGCCAGCAGCTCCAGGGTTTTGGAGACCCAGTACTTC.

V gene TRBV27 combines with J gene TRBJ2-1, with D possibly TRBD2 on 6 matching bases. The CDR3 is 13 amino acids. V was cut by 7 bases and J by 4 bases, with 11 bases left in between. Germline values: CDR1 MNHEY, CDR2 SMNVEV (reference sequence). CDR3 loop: CASTGSLYNEQFF. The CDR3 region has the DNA TGTGCCAGCACCGGGAGCTTATACAATGAGCAGTTCTTC.